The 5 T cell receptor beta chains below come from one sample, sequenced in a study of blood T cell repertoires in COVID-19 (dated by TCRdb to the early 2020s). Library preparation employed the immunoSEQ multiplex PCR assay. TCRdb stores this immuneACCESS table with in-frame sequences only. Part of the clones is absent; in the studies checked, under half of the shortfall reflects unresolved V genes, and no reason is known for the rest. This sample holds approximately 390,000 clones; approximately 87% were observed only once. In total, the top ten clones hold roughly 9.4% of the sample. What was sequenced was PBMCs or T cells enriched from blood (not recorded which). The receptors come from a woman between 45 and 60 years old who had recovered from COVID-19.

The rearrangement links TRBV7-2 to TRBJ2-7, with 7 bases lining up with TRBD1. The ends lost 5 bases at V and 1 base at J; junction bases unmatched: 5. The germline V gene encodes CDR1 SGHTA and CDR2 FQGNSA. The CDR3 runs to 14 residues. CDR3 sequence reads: CASSPDRFSYEQYF. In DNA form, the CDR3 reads TGTGCCAGCAGCCCGGACAGGTTTTCCTACGAGCAGTACTTC.

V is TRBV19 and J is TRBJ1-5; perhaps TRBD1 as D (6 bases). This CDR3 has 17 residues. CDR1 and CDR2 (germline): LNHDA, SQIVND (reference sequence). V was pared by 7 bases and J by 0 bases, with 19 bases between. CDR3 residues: CASTARFGTNSNQPQHF. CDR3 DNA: TGTGCCAGTACCGCCAGGTTCGGGACAAATAGCAATCAGCCCCAGCATTTT.

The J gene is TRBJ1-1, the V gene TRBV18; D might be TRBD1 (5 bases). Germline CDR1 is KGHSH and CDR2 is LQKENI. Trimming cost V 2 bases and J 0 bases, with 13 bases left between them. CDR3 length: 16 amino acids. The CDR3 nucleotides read TGTGCCAGCTCACCAATGATTGGGGACTTGAACACTGAAGCTTTCTTT. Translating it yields CASSPMIGDLNTEAFF. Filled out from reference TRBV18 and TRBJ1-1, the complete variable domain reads NAGVMQNPRHLVRRRGQEARLRCSPMKGHSHVYWYRQLPEEGLKFMVYLQKENIIDESGMPKERFSAEFPKEGPSILRIQQVVRGDSAAYFCASSPMIGDLNTEAFFGQGTRLTVV.

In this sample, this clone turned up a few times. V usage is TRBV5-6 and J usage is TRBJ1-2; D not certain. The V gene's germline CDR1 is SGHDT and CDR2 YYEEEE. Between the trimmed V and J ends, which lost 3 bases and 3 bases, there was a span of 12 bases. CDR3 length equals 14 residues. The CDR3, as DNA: TGTGCCAGCAGCTCACCCCTGAGGGACTATGGCTACACCTTC. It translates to CASSSPLRDYGYTF. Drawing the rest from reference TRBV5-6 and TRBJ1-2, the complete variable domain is DAGVTQSPTHLIKTRGQQVTLRCSPKSGHDTVSWYQQALGQGPQFIFQYYEEEERQRGNFPDRFSGHQFPNYSSELNVNALLLGDSALYLCASSSPLRDYGYTFGSGTRLTVV.

CDR3: CASSQAVDSRVFAGYTF. The CDR3 DNA is TGTGCCAGCAGCCAAGCGGTTGACTCCAGGGTGTTCGCCGGCTACACCTTC. The chain has TRBV4-2 and TRBJ1-2, with D maybe TRBD1 (5 bases). CDR1 and CDR2 from the germline V gene are LGHNA and YNFKEQ. Trimming shortened V by 1 base and J by 8 bases, and 23 bases separated the two germline ends. This CDR3 comprises 17 residues.